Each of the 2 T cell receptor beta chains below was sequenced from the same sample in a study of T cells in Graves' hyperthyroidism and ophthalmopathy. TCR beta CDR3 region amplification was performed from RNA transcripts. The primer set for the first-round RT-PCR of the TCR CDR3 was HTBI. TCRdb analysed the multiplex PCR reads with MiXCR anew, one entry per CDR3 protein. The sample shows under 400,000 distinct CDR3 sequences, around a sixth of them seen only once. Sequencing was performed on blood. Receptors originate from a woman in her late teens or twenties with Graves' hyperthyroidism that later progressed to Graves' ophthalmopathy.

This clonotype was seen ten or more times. The CDR3 nucleotides are TGTGCCAGCAGGAAGACAGGGGCGCCGGGAGATACGCAGTATTTT. Its translation is CASRKTGAPGDTQYF. The V gene is TRBV6-2 or TRBV6-3, the J gene TRBJ2-3; 8 positions match TRBD1. After removal of 6 bases from V and 5 bases from J, the junction contained 10 bases not matched to a gene. Looked up from germline, CDR1 is MNHEY and CDR2 is SVGEGT. CDR3 length equals 15 residues.

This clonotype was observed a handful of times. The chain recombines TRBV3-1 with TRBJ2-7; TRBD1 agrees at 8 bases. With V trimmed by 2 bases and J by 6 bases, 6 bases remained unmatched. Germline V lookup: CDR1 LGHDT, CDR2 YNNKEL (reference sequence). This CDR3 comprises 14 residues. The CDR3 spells CASSQWQGASEQYF. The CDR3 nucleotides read TGTGCCAGCAGCCAATGGCAGGGGGCCTCCGAGCAGTACTTC.